A single sample gave rise to the 17 T cell receptor beta chains below, sequenced in a study of blood T cell repertoires in COVID-19. Here immunoSEQ multiplex PCR was the method, and the copy in TCRdb shows in-frame clones only, minus some. The profile shows about 99,000 clones, about 85% of them singletons. Sequencing was performed on peripheral blood. These receptor sequences come from a man aged 45-65 years in a cohort sampled during active COVID-19.

The chain recombines TRBV6-2 or TRBV6-3 with TRBJ2-3; no reliable D call. There are 14 residues in the CDR3. The germline gives CDR1 MNHEY, CDR2 SVGEGT. Trimming cost V 4 bases and J 2 bases, with 10 bases left between them. The CDR3 nucleotides read TGTGCCAGCAGTTTTTTTTCAGTCACAGATACGCAGTATTTT. It encodes CASSFFSVTDTQYF.

This chain uses TRBV6-5 with TRBJ1-2, with D possibly being TRBD1 (5 bases). Germline CDR1 and CDR2: MNHEY and SVGAGI. The CDR3 consists of 15 residues. The V end lost 0 bases, the J end lost 4 bases, and 12 bases lay between the germline ends. CDR3 sequence: CASSYSGRGAYGYTF. The CDR3 nucleotides read TGTGCCAGCAGTTACTCGGGGAGGGGCGCCTATGGCTACACCTTC.

The rearrangement uses TRBV3-1 (or the pseudogene TRBV3-2) and TRBJ1-1; D gene unclear. V lost 1 base, J lost 1 base, and 7 bases lay in between. This CDR3 comprises 14 residues. CDR1 is LGHDT and CDR2 is YNNKEL in the germline V gene (reference sequence). CDR3 in amino acids: CASSQGPGNTEAFF. The CDR3 DNA follows: TGTGCCAGCAGCCAAGGCCCAGGGAACACTGAAGCTTTCTTT.

This sequence joins TRBV18 and TRBJ1-1; 7 bases fit TRBD1. The CDR3 is 13 residues long. V was pared by 6 bases and J by 1 base, with 2 bases of the junction left unmatched. Germline assignment: CDR1 KGHSH and CDR2 LQKENI. CDR3 in amino acids: CASSRTGNTEAFF. The CDR3, as DNA: TGTGCCAGCTCCCGGACAGGGAACACTGAAGCTTTCTTT.

V usage is TRBV6-5 and J usage is TRBJ1-5, with 8 bases identical to TRBD1. The CDR3 has 14 amino acids. Germline CDR1 reads MNHEY; CDR2 reads SVGAGI. J gave up 4 bases and V 8 bases, and 7 bases lay outside the gene matches. DNA of the CDR3: TGTGCCAGCGACAGGGGCCCCGAAAATCAGCCCCAGCATTTT. Translated, it gives CASDRGPENQPQHF.

The CDR3 spells CSASSLAGALSSYEQYF. DNA for the CDR3: TGCAGTGCTAGTTCACTAGCGGGTGCTCTTAGCTCCTACGAGCAGTACTTC. The chain combines TRBV20-1 with TRBJ2-7; 9 bases align to TRBD2. Germline V CDR1 and CDR2: DFQATT, SNEGSKA (reference sequence). The CDR3 contains 17 residues. V shed 3 bases and J 0 bases; nucleotides not matched to a gene: 12.

The rearrangement links TRBV7-9 to TRBJ2-1, with 8 bases identical to TRBD2. The CDR3 has 17 residues. V trimming: 5 bases; J trimming: 4 bases; junction bases outside the gene matches: 13. Germline CDR1 reads SEHNR; CDR2 reads FQNEAQ (reference sequence). CDR3 DNA sequence: TGTGCCAGCAGCCCCCCCGGGACGGGGGGGAGTTACAATGAGCAGTTCTTC. This sequence encodes CASSPPGTGGSYNEQFF. The complete variable domain, with remaining parts taken from reference TRBV7-9 and TRBJ2-1, reads DTGVSQNPRHKITKRGQNVTFRCDPISEHNRLYWYRQTLGQGPEFLTYFQNEAQLEKSRLLSDRFSAERPKGSFSTLEIQRTEQGDSAMYLCASSPPGTGGSYNEQFFGPGTRLTVL.

This chain joins TRBV4-1 and TRBJ2-3; D is perhaps TRBD2 (6 bases). The germline V and J ends were trimmed by 3 bases and 8 bases, with 6 bases remaining between them. The germline CDR1 and CDR2 sequences are MGHRA and YSYEKL. This CDR3 is built from 11 residues. The chain's CDR3 is CASSQGGTQYF. CDR3 DNA sequence: TGCGCCAGCAGCCAGGGGGGTACGCAGTATTTT.

The V and J genes are TRBV5-8 and TRBJ1-5; perhaps TRBD1 as D (6 bases). The CDR3 totals 14 residues. Germline CDR1 reads SGHTS; CDR2 reads YDEGEE. Trimming left V 6 bases short and J 3 bases short, with 13 bases between. CDR3 nucleotides: TGTGCCAGCACCAACTACAGGGTCAATCAGCCCCAGCATTTT. As protein: CASTNYRVNQPQHF.

The chain combines TRBV24-1 with TRBJ2-2; 9 positions agree with TRBD2. CDR1 is KGHDR, CDR2 SFDVKD, per germline. There are 17 residues in the CDR3. The ends lost 1 base at V and 8 bases at J; junction bases unmatched: 10. The CDR3 nucleotides are TGTGCCACCAGTGATTTCCACAGCGGGGGGTCAAGAGGGGAGCTGTTTTTT. Translation gives CATSDFHSGGSRGELFF.

The chain is built from TRBV7-2 and TRBJ1-6; TRBD1 might be the D (6 bases). With 5 bases removed from V and 9 bases from J, the gap between germline ends came to 14 bases. The germline V gene has CDR1 SGHTA and CDR2 FQGNSA. This CDR3 comprises 14 residues. CDR3 protein: CASSLGQLGSPLHF. CDR3 in DNA: TGTGCCAGCAGCCTAGGACAGCTGGGTTCACCCCTCCACTTT.

The CDR3 sequence is CASSLAQRDYGYTF. In nucleotides, the CDR3 is TGTGCCAGCAGCTTGGCACAGCGGGACTATGGCTACACCTTC. The V and J genes are TRBV5-6 and TRBJ1-2; D is ambiguous. Germline V gene data show CDR1 as SGHDT and CDR2 as YYEEEE. With 0 bases removed from V and 3 bases from J, the gap between germline ends came to 9 bases. This CDR3 is 14 amino acids long.

This chain joins TRBV6-6 and TRBJ2-6; a possible D gene is TRBD1 (6 bases). The CDR3 is 16 residues long. V lost 5 bases and J 0 bases, leaving 11 bases between the germline ends. Per the germline V gene, CDR1 is MNHNY and CDR2 is SVGAGI (reference sequence). CDR3 sequence: CASSHPQGSGANVLTF. For the CDR3, the DNA is TGTGCCAGCAGTCACCCACAGGGCTCTGGGGCCAACGTCCTGACTTTC.

V usage is TRBV6-5 and J usage is TRBJ2-3; 12 positions agree with TRBD2. From germline, CDR1 is MNHEY and CDR2 SVGAGI. Trimming took 4 bases from V and 2 from J; bases not matched to a gene: 4. This CDR3 has 16 amino acids. CDR3 residues: CASSFGLAGNTDTQYF. DNA for the CDR3: TGTGCCAGCAGTTTCGGACTAGCGGGGAACACAGATACGCAGTATTTT.

The sample holds a few counts of this clone. The gene calls are TRBV24-1 and TRBJ2-7; 9 bases are a match to TRBD1. The CDR3 extends over 18 amino acids. V lost 0 bases and J lost 4; bases outside the gene matches: 12. Germline V gives CDR1 KGHDR, CDR2 SFDVKD. The CDR3 is CATSDLGTGIMKDYEQYV. CDR3 nucleotide sequence: TGTGCCACCAGTGATTTGGGGACAGGGATAATGAAAGATTACGAGCAGTACGTC.

The chain carries TRBV15 and TRBJ1-2; possible D gene TRBD1, 6 bases. The germline gives CDR1 LNHNV, CDR2 YYDKDF (reference sequence). This CDR3 contains 15 residues. The ends were cut back, 0 bases at V and 6 bases at J, with 14 bases in the middle. In nucleotides, the CDR3 is TGTGCCACCAGCAGAGAGGTACAGGGAAGCAATGGCTACACCTTC. Encoded protein: CATSREVQGSNGYTF.

This clone has a handful of counts. J is TRBJ1-5 and V is TRBV19, with D possibly being TRBD1 (6 bases). In germline, CDR1 is LNHDA, CDR2 SQIVND (reference sequence). This CDR3 is built from 16 residues. The V and J ends lost 1 base and 3 bases respectively, with 13 bases between them. In nucleotides, the CDR3 is TGTGCCAGTAGTATAGTCCAGGGGATAGACAATCAGCCCCAGCATTTT. It translates to CASSIVQGIDNQPQHF. Variable domain in full (rest from reference TRBV19 and TRBJ1-5): DGGITQSPKYLFRKEGQNVTLSCEQNLNHDAMYWYRQDPGQGLRLIYYSQIVNDFQKGDIAEGYSVSREKKESFPLTVTSAQKNPTAFYLCASSIVQGIDNQPQHFGDGTRLSIL.